This T cell receptor beta chain originates from a study of blood T cell repertoires in COVID-19. Study information: Some COVID-19 samples were acute and others convalescent; all came from the United States, Italy and Spain. PBMCs, B-cell-depleted T cells, or T cells were the source of the cDNA or gDNA that made up the material.

Germline values: CDR1 SGHRS, CDR2 YFSETQ. V shed 0 bases and J 2 bases; nucleotides not matched to a gene: 5. The CDR3 is 17 amino acids. In the authors' workflow: Reference gene primer amplification in the assay estimated nucleated cell counts. The table came from immunoSEQ multiplex PCR; TCRdb's copy has only in-frame clones and leaves some out. V and J calls and clone size come straight from that table; D and trimming were deduced from the DNA. The sample lists 110,000 or so clones, around 87% occurring once. Sequences were obtained from peripheral blood. The sequence derives from a human donor in a cohort sampled during active COVID-19. The chain has TRBV5-1 and TRBJ2-1; 10 bases map to TRBD2. The CDR3 reads CASSLAPSGGPYNEQFF. The CDR3 region has the DNA TGCGCCAGCAGCTTGGCGCCTAGCGGGGGCCCCTACAATGAGCAGTTCTTC.